The present entry profiles one T cell receptor (beta chain) with its context. The target antigen is unknown. Trimming took 8 bases from V and 1 from J; bases not matched to a gene: 10. CDR3 size: 16 residues. Germline V gene sequence: CDR1 LNHNV, CDR2 YYDKDF (reference sequence). This entry is derived from a study of CD8+CD57+ T cells in acquired aplastic anemia. On the study more broadly: Roughly 3.2 ug was the average amount of DNA from sorted CD4+ and CD8+ cells. The average read count for CD4+ cells in healthy donors was some 9.9 million.

Study findings and constraints: No significant difference in CD8+ Simpson's diversity was found between patients and controls. A set of 25 to 35 CD8+ CDR3 sequences was shared between patients and controls, and these sequences appeared highly expressed in patients.

Investigators profiled TCR beta VDJ and CDR3 from genomic DNA template. TCRdb processed the reads anew with MiXCR; each CDR3 protein has one entry. The top ten clones hold 45% to 55% of a sample with 150,000 or so distinct CDR3 sequences, just under 65% of them seen once. Source material: sorted CD4+, CD8+, or CD8+CD57+ T cells (not recorded which) from PBMCs. The clonotype was recovered from a human donor in good health. The V gene is TRBV15, the J gene TRBJ1-1; 10 nucleotides align to TRBD1. CDR3 nucleotide sequence: TGTGCCACCGGATCCACGCGGACAGGGGGGAACACTGAAGCTTTCTTT. It specifies CATGSTRTGGNTEAFF. Together with reference TRBV15 and TRBJ1-1, the CDR3 gives the full variable domain: DAMVIQNPRYQVTQFGKPVTLSCSQTLNHNVMYWYQQKSSQAPKLLFHYYDKDFNNEADTPDNFQSRRPNTSFCFLDIRSPGLGDTAMYLCATGSTRTGGNTEAFFGQGTRLTVV.